These 16 T cell receptor beta chains were all obtained from the same sample, sequenced in a study of T cell responses to AZD1222 COVID-19 vaccine. The assay was immunoSEQ multiplex PCR, and TCRdb's table has in-frame clones only and misses some. The profile shows more than 90,000 clones, roughly 84% of them singletons. Source: peripheral blood, taken 28 days after the second AZD1222 dose. Receptors originate from an adult who received the AZD1222 COVID-19 vaccine.

The V gene is TRBV7-2, the J gene TRBJ1-5; D might be TRBD1 (5 bases). The germline V gene has CDR1 SGHTA and CDR2 FQGNSA. V lost 1 base to trimming and J lost 9 bases, with 16 bases between them. The CDR3 runs to 15 residues. This chain's CDR3 is CASSLGQRRISPQHF. CDR3 coding DNA: TGTGCCAGCAGCTTAGGACAGAGAAGGATTTCGCCCCAGCATTTT.

The genes are TRBV7-6 and TRBJ2-2; perhaps TRBD2 as D (6 bases). The ends were cut back, 0 bases at V and 6 bases at J, with 14 bases in the middle. The CDR3 is 16 amino acids. CDR1 is SGHVS, CDR2 FNYEAQ, per germline. The CDR3 sequence: CASSLALDRRAGELFF. The CDR3, as DNA: TGTGCCAGCAGCTTAGCCCTAGACCGGAGGGCCGGGGAGCTGTTTTTT.

The rearrangement links TRBV7-6 to TRBJ2-5; 7 bases fit TRBD1. CDR1 SGHVS and CDR2 FNYEAQ come from the germline V gene. The CDR3 contains 14 residues. V lost 4 bases to trimming and J lost 2 bases; unmatched junction nucleotides: 4. CDR3 in DNA: TGTGCCAGCAGCTCAACAGGGGTACAAGAGACCCAGTACTTC. The encoded protein is CASSSTGVQETQYF.

The chain employs TRBV7-9 and TRBJ2-6, with 8 bases lining up with TRBD1. The V gene end was trimmed by 1 base and the J gene end by 0 bases; junction bases not matched to a gene: 8. Looked up from germline, CDR1 is SEHNR and CDR2 is FQNEAQ (reference sequence). The CDR3 extends over 19 amino acids. The CDR3 is CASSLVVGTGFSGANVLTF. DNA of the CDR3: TGTGCCAGCAGCTTAGTGGTCGGGACAGGATTCTCTGGGGCCAACGTCCTGACTTTC. The full variable domain, its missing parts supplied by reference TRBV7-9 and TRBJ2-6, is DTGVSQNPRHKITKRGQNVTFRCDPISEHNRLYWYRQTLGQGPEFLTYFQNEAQLEKSRLLSDRFSAERPKGSFSTLEIQRTEQGDSAMYLCASSLVVGTGFSGANVLTFGAGSRLTVL.

J is TRBJ2-3 and V is TRBV4-1; unclear D gene. Trimming removed 2 bases from V and 0 bases from J, with 9 bases in between. The CDR3 consists of 15 residues. Germline loops: CDR1 MGHRA, CDR2 YSYEKL. The CDR3 sequence is CASSQIQPSTDTQYF. The CDR3 DNA sequence: TGCGCCAGCAGCCAAATCCAGCCAAGCACAGATACGCAGTATTTT.

This clone was detected only a few times. The rearrangement links TRBV6-6 to TRBJ2-1; 12 nucleotides match TRBD2. The CDR3 extends over 16 amino acids. V lost 8 bases, J lost 4 bases, and 9 bases stayed unmatched. CDR1 MNHNY and CDR2 SVGAGI come from the germline V gene (reference sequence). The CDR3 loop is CASGLLAGGTYNEQFF. CDR3 nucleotides: TGTGCCAGCGGGCTACTAGCGGGAGGAACTTACAATGAGCAGTTCTTC.

The chain is built from TRBV5-1 and TRBJ1-3; 7 bases are a match to TRBD1. After removal of 4 bases from V and 4 bases from J, the junction contained 5 bases not matched to a gene. CDR1 is SGHRS and CDR2 is YFSETQ in the germline V gene. The CDR3 contains 14 residues. The CDR3 coding sequence is TGCGCCAGCAGCGCCGGGACAGAAGGAAACACCATATATTTT. Its protein is CASSAGTEGNTIYF.

The genes are TRBV6-6 and TRBJ1-1; 10 bases align to TRBD1. CDR3 length: 14 residues. Germline V gene lookup returns CDR1 MNHNY and CDR2 SVGAGI (reference sequence). The V and J ends lost 7 bases and 4 bases, in that order; junction bases with no gene match: 6. The DNA of the CDR3 is TGTGCCAGCACCTTAAGGACAGGGGGCACTGAAGCTTTCTTT. This encodes CASTLRTGGTEAFF.

This clone occurred once. This rearrangement joins TRBV7-9 to TRBJ1-4; D might be TRBD1 (6 bases). There are 14 residues in the CDR3. V was pared by 1 base and J by 8 bases, with 11 bases between. The germline CDR1 and CDR2 sequences are SEHNR and FQNEAQ (reference sequence). CDR3 region: CASSLGAGDEKLFF. For the CDR3, the DNA is TGTGCCAGCAGCTTAGGGGCAGGGGACGAAAAACTGTTTTTT.

The chain employs TRBV19 and TRBJ1-5; TRBD1 matches at 7 bases. The CDR3 extends over 15 amino acids. V gave up 5 bases and J gave up 3 bases; unmatched junction bases: 7. The germline gives CDR1 LNHDA, CDR2 SQIVND (reference sequence). CDR3 nucleotides: TGTGCCAGTAGTCCGGCAGGGGGAGTCAATCAGCCCCAGCATTTT. It specifies CASSPAGGVNQPQHF. The entire variable domain, with the rest obtained from reference TRBV19 and TRBJ1-5, is as follows: DGGITQSPKYLFRKEGQNVTLSCEQNLNHDAMYWYRQDPGQGLRLIYYSQIVNDFQKGDIAEGYSVSREKKESFPLTVTSAQKNPTAFYLCASSPAGGVNQPQHFGDGTRLSIL.

The chain combines TRBV10-3 with TRBJ1-5, with unresolved D. V was clipped by 4 bases and J by 8 bases, with 12 bases between them. This CDR3 has 13 residues. CDR1 and CDR2 from the germline V gene are ENHRY and SYGVKD. The CDR3 loop reads CAISGTAGEPQHF. DNA of the CDR3: TGTGCCATCAGTGGCACTGCCGGGGAGCCCCAGCATTTT.

V gene TRBV27 combines with J gene TRBJ1-2, with TRBD1 identical over 8 bases. This CDR3 has 14 residues. The germline V gene has CDR1 MNHEY and CDR2 SMNVEV (reference sequence). V lost 4 bases and J lost 5; bases outside the gene matches: 6. Here the CDR3 reads CASSSDRVSYGYTF. The CDR3 DNA reads as TGTGCCAGCAGTTCGGACAGGGTAAGTTATGGCTACACCTTC.

V and J are TRBV7-9 and TRBJ2-1; 11 bases align to TRBD2. The CDR3 extends over 16 amino acids. Germline V CDR1 and CDR2: SEHNR, FQNEAQ (reference sequence). V lost 0 bases to trimming and J lost 6 bases; unmatched junction nucleotides: 4. The CDR3 coding sequence is TGTGCCAGCAGCTTAGCGACCCTAGCGGGAGGCAATGAGCAGTTCTTC. Its translation: CASSLATLAGGNEQFF.

The chain couples TRBV5-1 to TRBJ1-2; 9 bases map to TRBD1. CDR1 and CDR2 (germline): SGHRS, YFSETQ. V trimming: 6 bases; J trimming: 2 bases; junction bases outside the gene matches: 14. The CDR3 is made up of 17 amino acids. The CDR3 sequence is CASKDRGQIGGNYGYTF. The CDR3 DNA is TGCGCCAGCAAGGACAGGGGACAAATAGGCGGGAACTATGGCTACACCTTC.

This clone was detected only once. This chain connects TRBV5-1 to TRBJ1-1; D is undetermined. The CDR3 has 14 residues. Germline CDR1 SGHRS, CDR2 YFSETQ. V was clipped by 8 bases and J by 1 base, with 15 bases between them. The CDR3 loop is CASGMQHANTEAFF. CDR3 nucleotides: TGCGCCAGTGGAATGCAGCATGCGAACACTGAAGCTTTCTTT. Supplemented by reference TRBV5-1 and TRBJ1-1, the full variable domain reads KAGVTQTPRYLIKTRGQQVTLSCSPISGHRSVSWYQQTPGQGLQFLFEYFSETQRNKGNFPGRFSGRQFSNSRSEMNVSTLELGDSALYLCASGMQHANTEAFFGQGTRLTVV.

The chain couples TRBV5-1 to TRBJ1-3, with D unresolved. This CDR3 comprises 14 residues. The ends were cut back, 0 bases at V and 4 bases at J, with 8 bases in the middle. Germline V gene lookup returns CDR1 SGHRS and CDR2 YFSETQ. CDR3 DNA sequence: TGCGCCAGCAGCTTGGAAACAGAGGGAAACACCATATATTTT. Translating it yields CASSLETEGNTIYF. The full variable domain, its missing parts supplied by reference TRBV5-1 and TRBJ1-3, is KAGVTQTPRYLIKTRGQQVTLSCSPISGHRSVSWYQQTPGQGLQFLFEYFSETQRNKGNFPGRFSGRQFSNSRSEMNVSTLELGDSALYLCASSLETEGNTIYFGEGSWLTVV.